One sample yielded the 21 T cell receptor beta chains listed below, sequenced in a study of blood T cell repertoires in COVID-19. The repertoire was sequenced with immunoSEQ multiplex PCR; TCRdb's copy has only in-frame clones and lacks some. Of fewer than 450,000 clones in the sample, roughly 87% are singletons; the top ten hold approximately 2.1%. Sequenced: PBMCs or T cells enriched from blood (not recorded which). The source is a woman aged 40 to 55 with acute COVID-19.

The genes are TRBV12-3 or TRBV12-4 and TRBJ2-1; D possibly corresponds to TRBD1 (6 bases). The CDR3 length is 12 residues. The V gene lost 5 bases and the J gene lost 14 bases, with 16 bases spanning the gap. The CDR3 spells CASSIPGATEFF. The CDR3 nucleotides read TGTGCCAGCAGTATCCCAGGGGCCACGGAGTTCTTC.

In its sample, this clone was seen a few times. The chain recombines TRBV19 with TRBJ1-4, with D uncertain. V was cut by 0 bases and J by 0 bases, with 14 bases left in between. The CDR3 has 18 residues. Germline V lookup: CDR1 LNHDA, CDR2 SQIVND (reference sequence). CDR3 nucleotide sequence: TGTGCCAGTAGTATAGATCCAGTGGAGGCTGCAACTAATGAAAAACTGTTTTTT. Translated, it gives CASSIDPVEAATNEKLFF. Complete variable domain (other parts from reference TRBV19 and TRBJ1-4): DGGITQSPKYLFRKEGQNVTLSCEQNLNHDAMYWYRQDPGQGLRLIYYSQIVNDFQKGDIAEGYSVSREKKESFPLTVTSAQKNPTAFYLCASSIDPVEAATNEKLFFGSGTQLSVL.

The V call is TRBV6-1, the J call TRBJ1-5, with a possible D match to TRBD1 (5 bases). The CDR3 has 15 residues. The V and J ends lost 2 bases and 1 base respectively, with 9 bases between them. Looked up from germline, CDR1 is MNHNS and CDR2 is SASEGT. The CDR3 is CASSEKGLSNQPQHF. CDR3 in DNA: TGTGCCAGCAGTGAAAAGGGGCTAAGCAATCAGCCCCAGCATTTT.

This clone occurred a few times. The chain carries TRBV5-1 and TRBJ2-2; D perhaps matches TRBD1 (6 bases). Trimming left V 2 bases short and J 3 bases short, with 11 bases between. Germline CDR1 and CDR2: SGHRS and YFSETQ. This CDR3 region has 15 residues. The CDR3 nucleotides read TGCGCCAGCAGCTTAGCAGGGGCGGACACCGGGGAGCTGTTTTTT. This sequence encodes CASSLAGADTGELFF.

The chain recombines TRBV19 with TRBJ1-2; 7 bases agree with TRBD1. With 6 bases clipped from V and 4 bases from J, the junction kept 5 bases outside the gene matches. Per germline, CDR1 LNHDA and CDR2 SQIVND (reference sequence). The CDR3 totals 13 residues. The CDR3 DNA follows: TGTGCCAGTAGCGCGGGACAGACCTATGGCTACACCTTC. It specifies CASSAGQTYGYTF. Looking up the rest from reference TRBV19 and TRBJ1-2 gives the full variable domain: DGGITQSPKYLFRKEGQNVTLSCEQNLNHDAMYWYRQDPGQGLRLIYYSQIVNDFQKGDIAEGYSVSREKKESFPLTVTSAQKNPTAFYLCASSAGQTYGYTFGSGTRLTVV.

Concerning this clone: Distinct nucleotide sequences in the sample also encode this CDR3. The chain has TRBV18 and TRBJ1-1; the D gene is possibly TRBD1 (5 bases). Germline V gives CDR1 KGHSH, CDR2 LQKENI. There are 15 residues in the CDR3. The V end was cut by 3 bases, the J end by 1 base, with 12 bases between. The CDR3 nucleotides read TGTGCCAGCTCACCCCCCGCAGGGCCGAACACTGAAGCTTTCTTT. This encodes CASSPPAGPNTEAFF.

This clone has just one count. As DNA, the CDR3 is TGTGCCAGTAGTATAGGGGGGGAGTATTCACCCCTCCACTTT. Amino acid sequence: CASSIGGEYSPLHF. This sequence joins TRBV19 and TRBJ1-6; a weak D match, TRBD1 (5 bases). Germline CDR1 LNHDA, CDR2 SQIVND (reference sequence). The germline V and J ends were trimmed by 1 base and 8 bases, with 9 bases remaining between them. CDR3 length equals 14 residues.

The rearrangement uses TRBV5-1 and TRBJ2-5; 9 nucleotides align to TRBD2. Germline V gene lookup returns CDR1 SGHRS and CDR2 YFSETQ. V shed 2 bases and J 5 bases; nucleotides not matched to a gene: 7. The length of the CDR3 is 15 residues. The CDR3 coding sequence is TGCGCCAGCAGCTTCACCGCGGGGGGGCAGGAGACCCAGTACTTC. Its protein is CASSFTAGGQETQYF.

The chain has TRBV6-1 and TRBJ2-2; D possibly corresponds to TRBD1 (6 bases). CDR1 is MNHNS and CDR2 is SASEGT in the germline V gene. This CDR3 contains 15 residues. Trimming pared 0 bases from V and 3 bases from J, leaving 8 bases between. CDR3 nucleotides: TGTGCCAGCAGTGAAGCTGACAGGCACACCGGGGAGCTGTTTTTT. Residues: CASSEADRHTGELFF.

The chain links TRBV6-1 to TRBJ2-6, with a tentative D call TRBD1 (6 bases). V was trimmed by 4 bases and J by 0 bases, leaving 13 bases between them. Germline V gene sequence: CDR1 MNHNS, CDR2 SASEGT. The CDR3 totals 17 residues. The CDR3 DNA follows: TGTGCCAGCAGTGGCAGGGGCCGGATCTCTGGGGCCAACGTCCTGACTTTC. Encoded protein: CASSGRGRISGANVLTF.

V gene TRBV2 combines with J gene TRBJ1-4, with 11 bases aligning to TRBD1. The CDR3 has 17 amino acids. The trim removed 6 bases at V and 3 bases at J, leaving 9 bases unmatched. From germline, CDR1 is SNHLY and CDR2 FYNNEI. CDR3 loop: CASSPGTGGPSNEKLFF. The CDR3, as DNA: TGTGCCAGCAGCCCCGGGACAGGGGGTCCCTCTAATGAAAAACTGTTTTTT.

The chain employs TRBV19 and TRBJ1-4, with D possibly being TRBD1 (6 bases). The germline V and J ends were trimmed by 3 bases and 8 bases, with 13 bases remaining between them. The CDR3 is 14 residues long. Per the germline V gene, CDR1 is LNHDA and CDR2 is SQIVND (reference sequence). DNA of the CDR3: TGTGCCAGTAGTATGGGGGACAAGGAGGAAAAACTGTTTTTT. Its protein is CASSMGDKEEKLFF.

The chain uses TRBV2 and TRBJ1-2; 7 bases match TRBD1. Germline V gene sequence: CDR1 SNHLY, CDR2 FYNNEI. V gave up 6 bases and J gave up 2 bases; unmatched junction bases: 3. This CDR3 comprises 13 residues. The CDR3 region is CASRRGQNYGYTF. The CDR3, as DNA: TGTGCCAGCAGGAGGGGACAGAACTATGGCTACACCTTC.

This clone was recorded a few times. The chain employs TRBV7-9 and TRBJ2-7; 8 bases are a match to TRBD1. CDR1 and CDR2 (germline): SEHNR, FQNEAQ (reference sequence). The trim removed 3 bases at V and 2 bases at J, leaving 3 bases unmatched. The CDR3 consists of 14 residues. This CDR3 reads CASSFRTGPYEQYF. The CDR3 DNA sequence: TGTGCCAGCAGCTTTCGGACAGGGCCCTACGAGCAGTACTTC.

The chain recombines TRBV2 with TRBJ2-2, with 10 bases fitting TRBD1. V trimming: 3 bases; J trimming: 6 bases; junction bases outside the gene matches: 4. CDR3 size: 15 residues. Germline V gene data show CDR1 as SNHLY and CDR2 as FYNNEI. The CDR3 coding sequence is TGTGCCAGCAGTGAGCTGGACAGGGGGGCCGGGGAGCTGTTTTTT. Its translation: CASSELDRGAGELFF. The variable domain in full, with the rest retrieved from reference TRBV2 and TRBJ2-2, is EPEVTQTPSHQVTQMGQEVILRCVPISNHLYFYWYRQILGQKVEFLVSFYNNEISEKSEIFDDQFSVERPDGSNFTLKIRSTKLEDSAMYFCASSELDRGAGELFFGEGSRLTVL.

The V gene is TRBV18, the J gene TRBJ2-7, with a possible D match to TRBD2 (6 bases). The germline V and J ends were trimmed by 3 bases and 2 bases, with 14 bases remaining between them. Germline V lookup: CDR1 KGHSH, CDR2 LQKENI. CDR3 length equals 15 residues. CDR3 bases: TGTGCCAGCTCACCGCGGAGGGCGGCCACCTACGAGCAGTACTTC. Residues: CASSPRRAATYEQYF. The whole variable domain, filled in from reference TRBV18 and TRBJ2-7, reads NAGVMQNPRHLVRRRGQEARLRCSPMKGHSHVYWYRQLPEEGLKFMVYLQKENIIDESGMPKERFSAEFPKEGPSILRIQQVVRGDSAAYFCASSPRRAATYEQYFGPGTRLTVT.

The chain recombines TRBV7-9 with TRBJ2-7; 7 bases are shared with TRBD1. The CDR3 has 13 residues. Germline loops: CDR1 SEHNR, CDR2 FQNEAQ (reference sequence). The V and J ends lost 5 bases and 5 bases, in that order; junction bases with no gene match: 6. CDR3 residues: CASSATGAHEQYF. The CDR3 DNA follows: TGTGCCAGCAGCGCAACAGGGGCCCACGAGCAGTACTTC.

The rearrangement joins TRBV3-1 (or the pseudogene TRBV3-2) to TRBJ1-2; 7 positions match TRBD1. This CDR3 is 13 amino acids long. Germline-derived CDR1 and CDR2 are LGHDT and YNNKEL (reference sequence). Trimming cost V 6 bases and J 6 bases; bases outside gene matches: 7. This CDR3 reads CASRDTGADGYTF. In nucleotides, the CDR3 is TGTGCCAGCAGGGACACAGGGGCCGATGGCTACACCTTC.

The chain couples TRBV3-1 (or the pseudogene TRBV3-2) to TRBJ2-7, with unresolved D. The CDR3 consists of 14 residues. Trimming shortened V by 0 bases and J by 0 bases, and 6 bases separated the two germline ends. Germline CDR1 and CDR2: LGHDT and YNNKEL (reference sequence). The CDR3 is CASSQDLSSYEQYF. The CDR3 nucleotides are TGTGCCAGCAGCCAAGACCTCTCCTCCTACGAGCAGTACTTC.

This clone was seen a handful of times. The genes are TRBV29-1 and TRBJ2-5; TRBD1 matches 8 bases. In germline, CDR1 is SQVTM, CDR2 ANQGSEA. The CDR3 has 17 amino acids. V lost 3 bases, J lost 1 base, and 13 bases stayed unmatched. The DNA of the CDR3 is TGCAGCGTTGAGCCCCCCGACAGGGGTCGATTCCAAGAGACCCAGTACTTC. Its protein is CSVEPPDRGRFQETQYF.

The V and J genes are TRBV7-9 and TRBJ2-5; tentatively, D is TRBD2 (6 bases). Trimming took off 5 bases at V and 2 bases at J, with 24 bases between the two ends. CDR3 length: 18 amino acids. From germline, CDR1 is SEHNR and CDR2 FQNEAQ (reference sequence). CDR3 DNA sequence: TGTGCCAGCAGCCGGGACTGGGCGCGGTTAAGTGGGCAAGAGACCCAGTACTTC. Amino acids: CASSRDWARLSGQETQYF. Full variable domain (missing parts from reference TRBV7-9 and TRBJ2-5): DTGVSQNPRHKITKRGQNVTFRCDPISEHNRLYWYRQTLGQGPEFLTYFQNEAQLEKSRLLSDRFSAERPKGSFSTLEIQRTEQGDSAMYLCASSRDWARLSGQETQYFGPGTRLLVL.